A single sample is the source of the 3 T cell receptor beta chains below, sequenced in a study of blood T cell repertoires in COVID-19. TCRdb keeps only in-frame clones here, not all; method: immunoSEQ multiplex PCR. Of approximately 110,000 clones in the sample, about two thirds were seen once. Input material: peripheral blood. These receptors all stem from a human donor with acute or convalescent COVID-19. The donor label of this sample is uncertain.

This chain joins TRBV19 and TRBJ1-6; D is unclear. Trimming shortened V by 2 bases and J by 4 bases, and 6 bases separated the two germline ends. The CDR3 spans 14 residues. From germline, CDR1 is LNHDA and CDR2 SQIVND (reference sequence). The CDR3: CASSINSYNSPLHF. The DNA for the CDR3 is TGTGCCAGTAGTATAAACAGTTATAATTCACCCCTCCACTTT.

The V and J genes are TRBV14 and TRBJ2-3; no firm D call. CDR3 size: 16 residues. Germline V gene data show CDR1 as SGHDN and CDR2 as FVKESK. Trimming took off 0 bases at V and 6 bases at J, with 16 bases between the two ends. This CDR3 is CASSQDPVERLDTQYF. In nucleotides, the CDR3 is TGTGCCAGCAGCCAAGATCCAGTGGAGAGGTTGGATACGCAGTATTTT.

The CDR3 loop is CASSPPDRGAVYEQYV. CDR3 DNA: TGCGCCAGCAGTCCACCTGACAGGGGGGCAGTATACGAGCAGTACGTC. This rearrangement joins TRBV23-1 to TRBJ2-7; 9 nucleotides line up with TRBD1. TRBV23-1 has ORF status, its function being uncertain. The CDR3 runs to 16 residues. V shed 4 bases and J 4 bases; nucleotides not matched to a gene: 11.